The present T cell receptor beta chain was sequenced within a study of technical replicates of blood from several donors. Germline trimming cut 4 bases from V and 2 bases from J; bases unmatched to any gene: 5. The germline gives CDR1 GTSNPN, CDR2 SVGIG (reference sequence). The CDR3 consists of 14 residues. The assay was immunoSEQ multiplex PCR, and TCRdb's table has in-frame clones only and misses some. This table has approximately 81,000 clones, roughly 95% appearing once. The rearrangement joins TRBV30 to TRBJ1-1, with TRBD1 identical over 9 bases. The sequenced material came from T cells isolated from PBMCs. This TCR derives from a human donor in good health. The CDR3 region has the DNA TGTGCCTGGATTCGGACAGGGGCTAACACTGAAGCTTTCTTT. It encodes CAWIRTGANTEAFF.